These 24 T cell receptor beta chains share one sample of origin, sequenced in a study of kidney transplant recipient with SARS-CoV-2 infection. TCRdb re-called the reads with MiXCR, one entry per CDR3 protein. The sample includes approximately 240,000 distinct CDR3 sequences, more than 25% of them seen just once. Sequences were derived from a blood sample, sampled at baseline and between days 110 and 120 from a kidney transplant recipient. The origin of the receptors is a male patient aged 25-45 years who had COVID-19 and was a kidney transplant recipient. The graft donor may have given rise to some T cells.

This clonotype came up many times. The V call is TRBV20-1, the J call TRBJ2-3; D gene unclear. V gave up 6 bases and J gave up 1 base, with 14 bases separating them. Germline assignment: CDR1 DFQATT and CDR2 SNEGSKA (reference sequence). CDR3 length: 14 residues. The CDR3 sequence is CSATGPLGTDTQYF. The CDR3 DNA follows: TGCAGTGCGACCGGGCCCTTGGGCACAGATACGCAGTATTTT.

This clonotype was counted ten times or more. At one boundary the junction diverges from the germline segment, which might be a read error. J is TRBJ2-7 and V is TRBV12-3 or TRBV12-4; D is perhaps TRBD1 (5 bases). The CDR3 sequence is 13 residues long. DNA for the CDR3: TGTGCCAGCAGCTTAGGGCAGGGCTACGAGCAGTACTTC. Residues: CASSLGQGYEQYF.

About this clonotype: An end of the junction does not agree with germline; a read error may underlie this. This sequence joins TRBV20-1 and TRBJ1-4; D unresolved. CDR3 length: 11 amino acids. The V gene's germline CDR1 is DFQATT and CDR2 SNEGSKA (reference sequence). The CDR3 nucleotides read TGCAGTGCCCTTGCCCTGGAAAAACTGCTTTTT. Translated, it gives CSALALEKLLF.

In its sample, this clonotype was seen many times. The rearrangement links TRBV7-9 to TRBJ1-1; D unclear. CDR3 size: 13 residues. Germline V gene data show CDR1 as SEHNR and CDR2 as FQNEAQ (reference sequence). The V end lost 3 bases, the J end lost 6 bases, and 11 bases lay between the germline ends. The CDR3 is CASSFSSPAEAFF. CDR3 sequence (DNA): TGTGCCAGCAGCTTTTCTAGCCCCGCTGAAGCTTTCTTT.

In this sample, this clonotype turned up many times. The CDR3 region is CASSFGTGVAFF. The CDR3 DNA sequence: TGTGCCAGCAGTTTTGGGACAGGGGTAGCTTTCTTT. This sequence joins TRBV12-3 or TRBV12-4 and TRBJ1-1, with 10 bases identical to TRBD1. The CDR3 is made up of 12 amino acids. V trimming: 3 bases; J trimming: 10 bases; junction bases outside the gene matches: 2.

For this clonotype: A read error is likely here: a far larger clone is one base away. The gene calls are TRBV6-5 and TRBJ1-1; 7 nucleotides align to TRBD1. Germline V CDR1 and CDR2: MNHEY, SVGAGI. This CDR3 is built from 11 residues. This CDR3 reads CASRGGTQAFF. CDR3 DNA sequence: TGTGCCAGCAGAGGGGGCACTCAAGCTTTCTTT.

This CDR3 reads CASSTLAPISFSGTQYF. The CDR3 coding sequence is TGTGCCAGCAGCACGCTCGCTCCCATTTCTTTCTCTGGGACCCAGTACTTC. The chain carries TRBV3-1 and TRBJ2-7; D is undetermined. The DNA matches TRBJ2-5 better at its end, which makes the J call doubtful. This CDR3 spans 17 amino acids. CDR1 and CDR2 from the germline V gene are LGHDT and YNNKEL (reference sequence).

This clonotype was recorded many times. This chain connects TRBV18 to TRBJ2-1, with D possibly being TRBD2 (5 bases). This CDR3 region has 12 residues. V gave up 5 bases and J gave up 9 bases, with 11 bases separating them. Germline CDR1 is KGHSH and CDR2 is LQKENI. This chain's CDR3 is CASSSRSGEQFF. The CDR3 nucleotides read TGTGCCAGCTCATCCAGGAGCGGTGAGCAGTTCTTC.

This clonotype was seen ten or more times. The gene calls are TRBV27 and TRBJ2-1; 9 bases agree with TRBD2. CDR3 size: 15 residues. Germline V CDR1 and CDR2: MNHEY, SMNVEV (reference sequence). Unmatched junction bases numbered 7, after V lost 2 bases and J lost 8 bases. The CDR3 sequence is CASSLAGGLIYEQFF. In DNA, the CDR3 is TGTGCCAGCAGTTTAGCGGGGGGGCTAATCTATGAGCAGTTCTTC.

Comment on this clonotype: Just one base apart from a much larger clone, this may be a read error. Here the CDR3 omits its conserved ending phenylalanine or tryptophan, so a read error is the likely source. The gene calls are TRBV15 and TRBJ1-6; D call uncertain. Between the trimmed V and J ends, which lost 6 bases and 11 bases, there was a span of 14 bases. In germline, CDR1 is LNHNV, CDR2 YYDKDF (reference sequence). This CDR3 has 13 residues. CDR3 in amino acids: CATRYTENTPLHL. The CDR3 region has the DNA TGTGCCACCAGGTACACAGAGAACACACCCCTCCACCTT.

Ten or more counts support this clonotype. V and J are TRBV5-5 and TRBJ1-2; no clear D. Germline V gene lookup returns CDR1 SGHKS and CDR2 YYEKEE (reference sequence). The CDR3 totals 16 residues. Trimming stripped 7 bases from V and 4 bases from J, with 23 bases between. CDR3 nucleotides: TGTGCCAGCTTCAGTTATGTCTCGCGAAAGACCTATGGCTACACCTTC. Amino acid sequence: CASFSYVSRKTYGYTF. Full variable domain (missing parts from reference TRBV5-5 and TRBJ1-2): DAGVTQSPTHLIKTRGQQVTLRCSPISGHKSVSWYQQVLGQGPQFIFQYYEKEERGRGNFPDRFSARQFPNYSSELNVNALLLGDSALYLCASFSYVSRKTYGYTFGSGTRLTVV.

This clonotype was recorded many times. The CDR3 DNA reads TGCGCCAGCAGCTTGGGCGGGGGGGAGGAAAAACTGTTTTTT. Its translation is CASSLGGGEEKLFF. The rearrangement joins TRBV5-1 to TRBJ1-4; D might be TRBD1 (5 bases). This CDR3 spans 14 amino acids. V was pared by 0 bases and J by 8 bases, with 11 bases between. CDR1 and CDR2 (germline): SGHRS, YFSETQ. Supplemented by reference TRBV5-1 and TRBJ1-4, the full variable domain reads KAGVTQTPRYLIKTRGQQVTLSCSPISGHRSVSWYQQTPGQGLQFLFEYFSETQRNKGNFPGRFSGRQFSNSRSEMNVSTLELGDSALYLCASSLGGGEEKLFFGSGTQLSVL.

This clonotype appeared many times. The chain uses TRBV6-1 and TRBJ1-2, with D uncertain. The ends were cut back, 3 bases at V and 4 bases at J, with 21 bases in the middle. The CDR3 is made up of 17 amino acids. From germline, CDR1 is MNHNS and CDR2 SASEGT. CDR3 nucleotide sequence: TGTGCCAGCAGTGAGTATAGCTCTATGCGAAAGACCTATGGCTACACCTTC. Amino acid sequence: CASSEYSSMRKTYGYTF.

A remark on this clonotype: One base away lies a much larger clone, so this may be a sequencing read error. CDR3 sequence: CASSYSRSNQAQHF. The CDR3 nucleotides are TGTGCCAGCAGTTACAGTAGGAGCAATCAGGCCCAGCATTTT. This sequence joins TRBV6-2 or TRBV6-3 and TRBJ1-5; no clear D. The germline gives CDR1 MNHEY, CDR2 SVGEGT. The CDR3 runs 14 residues.

As for this clonotype: Being one base from a much bigger clone, this may be a read error. The CDR3 is CASSYSERNYEQYF. The CDR3 DNA is TGTGCCAGCAGTTACTCAGAAAGGAACTACGAGCAGTACTTC. This sequence joins TRBV6-5 and TRBJ2-7; D ambiguous. With 0 bases removed from V and 3 bases from J, the gap between germline ends came to 9 bases. The CDR3 consists of 14 residues. CDR1 is MNHEY and CDR2 is SVGAGI in the germline V gene.

This clonotype was observed at least ten times. The rearrangement links TRBV25-1 to TRBJ1-2; D remains unclear. In germline, CDR1 is MGHDK, CDR2 SYGVNS. V lost 5 bases and J lost 4, with 23 bases in between. The CDR3 contains 17 residues. The CDR3 nucleotides read TGTGCCAGCAGTAGGGTGGAAGAACTGGGAAAGACCTATGGCTACACCTTC. It codes for CASSRVEELGKTYGYTF.

This clonotype was detected many times. The genes are TRBV7-2 and TRBJ1-2; D gene unclear. Trimming stripped 5 bases from V and 4 bases from J, with 23 bases between. This CDR3 region has 17 residues. Germline V CDR1 and CDR2: SGHTA, FQGNSA. CDR3 sequence: CASSQLHRDGKTYGYTF. CDR3 DNA: TGTGCCAGCAGCCAACTACACAGAGACGGAAAGACCTATGGCTACACCTTC.

There are many counts of this clonotype. This sequence joins TRBV7-9 and TRBJ2-3, with 10 positions matching TRBD2. CDR3 length equals 15 residues. Germline loops: CDR1 SEHNR, CDR2 FQNEAQ (reference sequence). J lost 6 bases, V lost 3 bases, and 6 bases had no gene match. CDR3 sequence reads: CASSLKRGGPDTQYF. The CDR3 DNA sequence: TGTGCCAGCAGCTTGAAGCGGGGGGGCCCGGATACGCAGTATTTT.

Ten or more counts support this clonotype. This chain uses TRBV18 with TRBJ1-4, with D perhaps matching TRBD1 (5 bases). This CDR3 is 16 amino acids long. Germline V gene lookup returns CDR1 KGHSH and CDR2 LQKENI. Trimming cost V 3 bases and J 7 bases, with 18 bases left between them. CDR3 DNA sequence: TGTGCCAGCTCACCGGGTATAGGACAAGTCGGTGAAAAACTGTTTTTT. This sequence encodes CASSPGIGQVGEKLFF. Using reference TRBV18 and TRBJ1-4 for the parts outside the CDR3, the full variable domain is NAGVMQNPRHLVRRRGQEARLRCSPMKGHSHVYWYRQLPEEGLKFMVYLQKENIIDESGMPKERFSAEFPKEGPSILRIQQVVRGDSAAYFCASSPGIGQVGEKLFFGSGTQLSVL.

This clonotype was observed at least ten times. The chain combines TRBV28 with TRBJ1-5; possibly TRBD1 for D (6 bases). CDR3 length equals 18 residues. V shed 2 bases and J shed 2 bases, with 19 bases lying between them. Germline loops: CDR1 MDHEN, CDR2 SYDVKM. CDR3: CASSLTKGQSRGNQPQHF. CDR3 nucleotides: TGTGCCAGCAGTTTAACTAAAGGACAGTCTAGGGGCAATCAGCCCCAGCATTTT.

There are many counts of this clonotype. This sequence joins TRBV20-1 and TRBJ2-3; no clear D. The CDR3 consists of 13 residues. Between the trimmed V and J ends, which lost 6 bases and 5 bases, there was a span of 15 bases. Germline CDR1 DFQATT, CDR2 SNEGSKA (reference sequence). CDR3 protein: CSAVPGPEDTQYF. Written as DNA, the CDR3 is TGCAGTGCAGTCCCTGGGCCGGAAGATACGCAGTATTTT.

This clonotype was observed many times. This chain connects TRBV28 to TRBJ2-1; 12 bases fit TRBD2. Germline CDR1 is MDHEN and CDR2 is SYDVKM. CDR3 size: 15 residues. V trimming: 7 bases; J trimming: 5 bases; junction bases outside the gene matches: 6. CDR3 in amino acids: CASTPTSGSHNEQFF. The CDR3 DNA follows: TGTGCCAGCACCCCGACTAGCGGGAGCCACAATGAGCAGTTCTTC.

Remarks on this clonotype: One end of the junction varies from germline; a read error may be responsible. The chain combines TRBV11-2 with TRBJ2-1, with 9 nucleotides matching TRBD2. This CDR3 has 15 amino acids. Germline V gene data show CDR1 as SGHAT and CDR2 as FQNNGV. The CDR3 nucleotides are TGTGCCAGCAGCTTAGTAGCGGGGGAGTACAATGGGCAGTTCTTC. Its translation is CASSLVAGEYNGQFF.

This clonotype has ten or more counts. The genes are TRBV5-1 and TRBJ2-7; D may be TRBD1 (6 bases). The CDR3 consists of 13 residues. Trimming cost V 3 bases and J 7 bases, with 14 bases left between them. Germline CDR1 and CDR2: SGHRS and YFSETQ. This CDR3 is CASSSLQGREQYF. For the CDR3, the DNA is TGCGCCAGCAGCTCACTACAGGGTAGAGAGCAGTACTTC.